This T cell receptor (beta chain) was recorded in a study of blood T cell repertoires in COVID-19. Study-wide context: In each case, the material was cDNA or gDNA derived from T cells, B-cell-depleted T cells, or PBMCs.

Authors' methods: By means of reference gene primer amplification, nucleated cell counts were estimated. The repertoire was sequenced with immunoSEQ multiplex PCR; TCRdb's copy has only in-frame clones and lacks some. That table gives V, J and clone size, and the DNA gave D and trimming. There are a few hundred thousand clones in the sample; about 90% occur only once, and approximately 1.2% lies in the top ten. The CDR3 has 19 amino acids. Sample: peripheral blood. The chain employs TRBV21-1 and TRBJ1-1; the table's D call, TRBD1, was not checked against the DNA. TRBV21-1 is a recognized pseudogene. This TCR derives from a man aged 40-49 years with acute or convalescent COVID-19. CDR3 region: CASSKEDRTPLFLNTEAFF. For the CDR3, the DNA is TGTGCCAGCAGCAAAGAGGATAGGACACCACTATTTTTGAACACTGAAGCTTTCTTT.